Below, 17 T cell receptor beta chains from the same sample are listed, as sequenced in a study of shared clonotypes between healthy human individuals. This table comes from immunoSEQ multiplex PCR, and its TCRdb copy is limited to in-frame clones, with some not included. The sample consists of about 480,000 clones, over 60% of them appearing once. The sequenced sample was PBMCs. Receptors originate from a woman between 40 and 50 years old in good health. Some clones in this sample may be carry-over from other donors' samples.

This clone was recorded once. The chain is built from TRBV2 and TRBJ2-5, with 7 bases lining up with TRBD1. The end of the DNA fits TRBJ2-7 better, so the J call may be wrong. The CDR3 consists of 14 residues. Germline CDR1 is SNHLY and CDR2 is FYNNEI. Here the CDR3 reads CAIRTGALSYEQYF. DNA for the CDR3: TGTGCCATCAGAACAGGGGCCCTATCCTACGAGCAGTACTTC.

V gene TRBV7-3 combines with J gene TRBJ2-1; 9 bases are a match to TRBD1. V was pared by 1 base and J by 15 bases, with 7 bases of the junction left unmatched. This CDR3 is built from 13 residues. The V gene's germline CDR1 is SGHTA and CDR2 FQGTGA. The CDR3 coding sequence is TGTGCCAGCAGCTTAATGCGGGACAGGGAGGTGTTCTTC. Encoded protein: CASSLMRDREVFF.

CDR3 in DNA: TGTGCCACCAGCAGAGATCAGGGTGGGCCCTACGAGCAGTACTTC. Its protein product is CATSRDQGGPYEQYF. The chain carries TRBV15 and TRBJ2-7, with D possibly being TRBD1 (5 bases). The germline V and J ends were trimmed by 0 bases and 2 bases, with 11 bases remaining between them. This CDR3 region has 15 residues. In germline, CDR1 is LNHNV, CDR2 YYDKDF (reference sequence).

The V call is TRBV7-9, the J call TRBJ2-3; tentative D call: TRBD2 (6 bases). The CDR3 is 15 amino acids. V was clipped by 7 bases and J by 3 bases, with 17 bases between them. The germline V gene encodes CDR1 SEHNR and CDR2 FQNEAQ (reference sequence). CDR3 in DNA: TGTGCCAGCACCAACTACGGGAGTAATACAGATACGCAGTATTTT. Translated, it gives CASTNYGSNTDTQYF.

The V call is TRBV28, the J call TRBJ2-7; D is unresolved. Germline V gene sequence: CDR1 MDHEN, CDR2 SYDVKM. Trimming pared 6 bases from V and 4 bases from J, leaving 10 bases between. The CDR3 is made up of 12 amino acids. The CDR3 bases are TGTGCCAGCAGCTCCCGGCGATACGAGCAGTACTTC. This sequence encodes CASSSRRYEQYF.

CDR3 nucleotides: TGCAGTGCTAGTAGGTACGAGCAGTACTTC. It translates to CSASRYEQYF. This sequence joins TRBV20-1 and TRBJ2-7; D is unresolved. The CDR3 sequence is 10 residues long. Germline V CDR1 and CDR2: DFQATT, SNEGSKA (reference sequence). Trimming left V 3 bases short and J 4 bases short, with 4 bases between.

The chain has TRBV5-1 and TRBJ2-4; 7 bases are a match to TRBD2. Germline assignment: CDR1 SGHRS and CDR2 YFSETQ. The CDR3 has 18 amino acids. V trimming: 4 bases; J trimming: 8 bases; junction bases outside the gene matches: 21. CDR3 sequence reads: CASSLANWREGAGDIQYF. Here the CDR3 DNA reads TGCGCCAGCAGCCTTGCCAATTGGAGGGAGGGAGCCGGGGACATTCAGTACTTC.

Comments on this clone: Other DNA sequences from this sample encode an identical CDR3 as well. The chain joins TRBV5-1 to TRBJ2-1; 7 nucleotides agree with TRBD2. The germline V gene encodes CDR1 SGHRS and CDR2 YFSETQ. Trimming removed 0 bases from V and 5 bases from J; junction bases left unmatched: 2. The CDR3 covers 14 residues. The CDR3 spells CASSLVLANNEQFF. The CDR3 DNA reads as TGCGCCAGCAGCTTGGTACTAGCGAACAATGAGCAGTTCTTC.

This clone showed up many times. The V and J genes are TRBV7-9 and TRBJ1-2, with D possibly TRBD1 on 5 matching bases. This CDR3 has 14 amino acids. Trimming cost V 2 bases and J 7 bases, with 14 bases left between them. CDR1 and CDR2 (germline): SEHNR, FQNEAQ (reference sequence). CDR3 residues: CASSLMSGVGGYTF. CDR3 nucleotides: TGTGCCAGCAGCTTAATGTCGGGGGTCGGTGGCTACACCTTC.

The chain joins TRBV28 to TRBJ1-1; possible D gene TRBD1, 6 bases. The germline gives CDR1 MDHEN, CDR2 SYDVKM. This CDR3 spans 15 amino acids. V dropped 6 bases and J dropped 4 bases, with 18 bases sitting between them. The CDR3 protein is CASSPTSGVSTEAFF. In nucleotides, the CDR3 is TGTGCCAGCAGCCCAACATCAGGGGTGAGCACTGAAGCTTTCTTT.

The CDR3 protein is CASTARPGRDEQYF. In DNA, the CDR3 is TGTGCCAGCACAGCCAGACCCGGGAGGGACGAGCAGTACTTC. This chain joins TRBV6-1 and TRBJ2-7; TRBD2 aligns across 8 bases. CDR1 is MNHNS, CDR2 SASEGT, per germline. The J segment lost 5 bases and the V segment lost 7 bases, leaving 10 bases of the junction unmatched. The CDR3 totals 14 residues.

This chain joins TRBV6-1 and TRBJ1-4; the D gene is possibly TRBD1 (5 bases). Germline V gives CDR1 MNHNS, CDR2 SASEGT. Trimming pared 2 bases from V and 5 bases from J, leaving 12 bases between. CDR3 size: 15 residues. The CDR3 DNA is TGTGCCAGCAGTGAATTCCCCGCAGGGAATGAAAAACTGTTTTTT. Translation gives CASSEFPAGNEKLFF.

This clone was detected only once. The gene calls are TRBV18 and TRBJ1-2, with TRBD1 matching 7 bases. From germline, CDR1 is KGHSH and CDR2 LQKENI. The CDR3 consists of 14 residues. The V gene end was trimmed by 3 bases and the J gene end by 5 bases; junction bases not matched to a gene: 6. The CDR3 loop is CASSPGQIPYGYTF. Here the CDR3 DNA reads TGTGCCAGCTCACCGGGACAGATACCTTATGGCTACACCTTC.

This rearrangement joins TRBV7-3 to TRBJ2-1, with 10 positions matching TRBD2. Germline values: CDR1 SGHTA, CDR2 FQGTGA. The CDR3 sequence is 15 residues long. J was trimmed by 7 bases and V by 5 bases; bases with no gene match: 8. CDR3 coding DNA: TGTGCCAGCAGCCCAGCGGGAGGGCCGCGGAATGAGCAGTTCTTC. This translates into CASSPAGGPRNEQFF.

The chain couples TRBV4-2 to TRBJ1-3; D may be TRBD1 (5 bases). This CDR3 is built from 15 residues. Germline CDR1 is LGHNA and CDR2 is YNFKEQ. The germline V and J ends were trimmed by 3 bases and 2 bases, with 11 bases remaining between them. CDR3 amino acids: CASSHPTDAGNTIYF. CDR3 DNA sequence: TGTGCCAGCAGCCACCCGACAGATGCTGGAAACACCATATATTTT.

The rearrangement uses TRBV27 and TRBJ2-2; D might be TRBD2 (6 bases). Germline V gene lookup returns CDR1 MNHEY and CDR2 SMNVEV (reference sequence). There are 11 residues in the CDR3. Trimming removed 6 bases at V and 8 bases at J, with 7 bases between. The CDR3: CASSRGGELFF. For the CDR3, the DNA is TGTGCCAGCAGCCGGGGGGGGGAGCTGTTTTTT.

This chain links TRBV25-1 with TRBJ1-4; 7 nucleotides line up with TRBD1. V lost 8 bases to trimming and J lost 8 bases; unmatched junction nucleotides: 14. CDR1 and CDR2 from the germline V gene are MGHDK and SYGVNS. The length of the CDR3 is 15 residues. CDR3 amino acids: CASGASRGDWEKLFF. The CDR3 bases are TGTGCCAGCGGTGCCTCCAGGGGGGACTGGGAAAAACTGTTTTTT.